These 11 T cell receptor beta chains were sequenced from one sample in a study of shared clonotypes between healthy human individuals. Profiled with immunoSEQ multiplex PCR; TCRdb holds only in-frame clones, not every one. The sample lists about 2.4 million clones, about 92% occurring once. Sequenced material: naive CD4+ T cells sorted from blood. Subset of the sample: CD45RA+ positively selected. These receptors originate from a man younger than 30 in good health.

The CDR3 region is CASSAGPGGTEAFF. CDR3 DNA: TGTGCCAGCTCAGCGGGACCTGGGGGCACTGAAGCTTTCTTT. The chain links TRBV18 to TRBJ1-1; D perhaps matches TRBD1 (5 bases). CDR3 size: 14 residues. Per germline, CDR1 KGHSH and CDR2 LQKENI. Trimming stripped 5 bases from V and 4 bases from J, with 14 bases between.

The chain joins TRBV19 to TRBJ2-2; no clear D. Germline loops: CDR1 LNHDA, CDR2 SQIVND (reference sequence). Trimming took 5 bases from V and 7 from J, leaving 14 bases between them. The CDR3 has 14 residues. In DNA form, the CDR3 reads TGTGCCAGTAGTCCACCACTTGATATCGGGGAGCTGTTTTTT. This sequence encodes CASSPPLDIGELFF.

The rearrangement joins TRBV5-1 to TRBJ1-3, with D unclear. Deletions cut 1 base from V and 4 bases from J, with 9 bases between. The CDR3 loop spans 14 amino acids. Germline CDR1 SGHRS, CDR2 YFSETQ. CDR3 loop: CASSLSHSGNTIYF. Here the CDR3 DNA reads TGCGCCAGCAGCTTGTCCCACAGCGGAAACACCATATATTTT. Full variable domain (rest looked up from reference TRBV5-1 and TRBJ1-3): KAGVTQTPRYLIKTRGQQVTLSCSPISGHRSVSWYQQTPGQGLQFLFEYFSETQRNKGNFPGRFSGRQFSNSRSEMNVSTLELGDSALYLCASSLSHSGNTIYFGEGSWLTVV.

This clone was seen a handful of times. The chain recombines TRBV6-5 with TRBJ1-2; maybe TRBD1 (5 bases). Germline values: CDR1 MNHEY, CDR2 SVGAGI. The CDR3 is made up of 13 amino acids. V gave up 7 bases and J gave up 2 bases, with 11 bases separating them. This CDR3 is CASTTGGNYGYTF. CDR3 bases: TGTGCCAGCACCACCGGGGGGAACTATGGCTACACCTTC.

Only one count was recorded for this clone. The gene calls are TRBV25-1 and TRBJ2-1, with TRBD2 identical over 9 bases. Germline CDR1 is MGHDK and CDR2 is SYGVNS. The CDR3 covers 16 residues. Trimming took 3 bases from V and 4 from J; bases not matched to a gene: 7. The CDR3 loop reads CASSEGASGDYNEQFF. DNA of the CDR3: TGTGCCAGCAGTGAGGGGGCTAGCGGGGATTACAATGAGCAGTTCTTC.

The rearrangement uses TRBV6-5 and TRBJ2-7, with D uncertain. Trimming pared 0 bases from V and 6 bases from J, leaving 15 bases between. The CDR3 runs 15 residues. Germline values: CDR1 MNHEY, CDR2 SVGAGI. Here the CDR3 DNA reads TGTGCCAGCAGTTACTCGGGCGGTTTTCAGGCCGAGCAGTACTTC. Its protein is CASSYSGGFQAEQYF.

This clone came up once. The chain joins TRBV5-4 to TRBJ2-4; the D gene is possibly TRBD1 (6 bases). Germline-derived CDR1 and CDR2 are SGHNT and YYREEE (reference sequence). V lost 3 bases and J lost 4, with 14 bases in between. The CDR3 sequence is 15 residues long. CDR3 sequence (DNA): TGTGCCAGCAGCTCACAGGACAGCCTTAAAAACATTCAGTACTTC. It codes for CASSSQDSLKNIQYF.

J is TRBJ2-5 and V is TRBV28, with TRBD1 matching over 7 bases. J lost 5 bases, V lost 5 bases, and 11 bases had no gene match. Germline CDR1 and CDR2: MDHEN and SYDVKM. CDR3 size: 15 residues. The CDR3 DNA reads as TGTGCCAGCAGTACCCCGACAGGGCCTGGGGAGACCCAGTACTTC. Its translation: CASSTPTGPGETQYF.

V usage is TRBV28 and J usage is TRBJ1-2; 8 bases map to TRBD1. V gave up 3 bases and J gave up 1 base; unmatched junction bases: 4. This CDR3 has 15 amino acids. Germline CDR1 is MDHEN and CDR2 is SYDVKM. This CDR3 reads CASSFSGGFNYGYTF. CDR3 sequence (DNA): TGTGCCAGCAGTTTCTCAGGGGGCTTTAACTATGGCTACACCTTC.

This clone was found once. In DNA, the CDR3 is TGCGCCAGCAGCCAAGGCCCCCTAGCTGCACTTCAGAGCTCCTACAATGAGCAGTTCTTC. Translated: CASSQGPLAALQSSYNEQFF. This chain links TRBV4-1 with TRBJ2-1; D might be TRBD2 (5 bases). This CDR3 comprises 20 residues. Trimming took 1 base from V and 0 from J, leaving 22 bases between them. In germline, CDR1 is MGHRA, CDR2 YSYEKL.

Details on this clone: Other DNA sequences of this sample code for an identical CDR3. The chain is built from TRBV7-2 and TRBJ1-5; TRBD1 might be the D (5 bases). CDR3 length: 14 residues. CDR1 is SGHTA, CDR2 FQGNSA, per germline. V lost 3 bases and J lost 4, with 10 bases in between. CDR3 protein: CASSLVRGNQPQHF. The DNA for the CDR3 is TGTGCCAGCAGCTTGGTTAGGGGAAATCAGCCCCAGCATTTT.